This TCR beta chain was recorded in a study of blood T cell repertoires in COVID-19 (dated by TCRdb to 2020 to 2021). With respect to the entire study: Samples covering the acute and convalescent phases of COVID-19 were provided by collaborators in the United States, Italy and Spain. The samples were drawn from the first 160 participants of the ongoing ImmuneRACE study and from roughly 1,300 subjects provided by 6 global collaborators. A freely available public database, intended as a resource for researchers studying the immune response to SARS-CoV-2, is where the repertoires were released. The prospective study material was composed of cDNA or gDNA derived from T cells, B-cell-depleted T cells, or PBMCs. Where HLA class I and class II types were available, the types were taken from metadata supplied by the sample provider, not from assay-based typing. Subjects who had been exposed to COVID-19, were actively infected with it, or had recovered from it provided the deeply sampled blood TCRbeta repertoires that made up the dataset. A de-identified subject ID, COVID-19 status, age in years and sex were almost always included in the sample metadata.

Participants in the prospective study were enrolled through a virtual design, were aged about 18 to 100 years, and lived in approximately 25 United States geographic areas. To assign participants to cohorts, the prospective study relied on clinical history that participants themselves reported in a screening survey and a study questionnaire. Exposed participants were defined as having been in contact with someone with a PCR-confirmed or clinician-diagnosed COVID-19 case within 2 weeks of study entry. In the prospective study, whole blood, serum and a nasopharyngeal or oropharyngeal swab were collected from each participant by mobile phlebotomists. Additional blood draws and questionnaires over an approximately two-month period could optionally be provided by prospective study participants. Prospective study blood samples were shipped either frozen or at room temperature before DNA extraction. CDR1 and CDR2 were assigned from the germline V gene as MNHEY and SVGAGI. V is shortened by 0 bases, J by 2 bases, and the region joining them spans 14 bases. Reading from cysteine to phenylalanine, the CDR3 counts 16 amino acids. The only DNA kept is the CDR3, 48 bases in frame from the first base.

TCRbeta CDR3 regions were amplified from genomic DNA by means of the immunoSEQ Assay, a bias-controlled multiplex PCR. The study's own analysis went as follows. The number of nucleated cells in each sample was estimated from the amplification of reference gene primers within the assay. To quantify the absolute abundance of each unique TCRbeta CDR3 rearrangement, sequence reads were collapsed and filtered. For each sample, productive Simpson clonality was calculated as the square root of Simpson's diversity index over productive rearrangements. This is the immuneACCESS table as TCRdb keeps it, with only in-frame sequences that have V and J called. A part of the clones is gone; compared with another copy, unresolved V genes explain less than half, and the rest is unexplained. V and J calls and clone size are those listed in that table; D and trimming were worked out from the DNA. This sample has roughly 180,000 clones in its table, and approximately 80% of those were observed once. About 15% of the sample lies in the top ten.

Study-level results and caveats: The quantity of clinical and demographic metadata differed by source and by participant and was supplied without curation.

Concerning this clone: There is no known antigen for this receptor. No much larger clonotype is one base removed from it; base qualities were not supplied.

This TCR came from a man in his 60s who had been exposed to COVID-19. The source material was PBMCs or T cells enriched from blood (not recorded which). This sequence uses TRBV6-5 and TRBJ2-7; TRBD2 is possibly the D segment (5 matching bases). For the CDR3, the sequence is CASSYSREGRTYEQYF. The DNA sequence is given as TGTGCCAGCAGTTACTCGAGAGAGGGTCGTACCTACGAGCAGTACTTC.